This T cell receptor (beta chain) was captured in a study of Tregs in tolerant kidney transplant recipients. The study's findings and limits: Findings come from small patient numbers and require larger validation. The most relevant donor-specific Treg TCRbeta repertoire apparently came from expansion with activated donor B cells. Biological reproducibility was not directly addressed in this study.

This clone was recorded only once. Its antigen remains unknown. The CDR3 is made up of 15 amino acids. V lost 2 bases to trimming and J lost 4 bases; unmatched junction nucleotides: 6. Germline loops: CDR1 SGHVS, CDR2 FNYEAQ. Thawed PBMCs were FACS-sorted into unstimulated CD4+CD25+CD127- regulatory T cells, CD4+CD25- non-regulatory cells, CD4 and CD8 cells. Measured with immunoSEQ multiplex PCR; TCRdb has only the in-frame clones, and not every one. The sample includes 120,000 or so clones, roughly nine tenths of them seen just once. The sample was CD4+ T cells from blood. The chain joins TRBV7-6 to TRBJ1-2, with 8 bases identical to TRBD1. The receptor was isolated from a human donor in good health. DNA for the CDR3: TGTGCCAGCAGCTTAACAATCGGACAGGGCTATGGCTACACCTTC. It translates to CASSLTIGQGYGYTF.